These 12 T cell receptor beta chains were all obtained from the same sample, sequenced in a study of cytomegalovirus exposure and HLA in healthy donors. The study ran its PCR with 60 Vbeta and 13 Jbeta primers. TCRdb's copy holds only in-frame clones and misses some; the assay was immunoSEQ multiplex PCR. The table has over 200,000 clones, almost 85% seen once. The sequenced sample consisted of PBMCs. Every receptor here comes from a woman between 35 and 50 years old in good health and CMV-seronegative.

The chain recombines TRBV5-1 with TRBJ2-1; 9 nucleotides match TRBD2. Unmatched junction bases numbered 8, after V lost 0 bases and J lost 10 bases. This CDR3 region has 15 residues. Germline V gene sequence: CDR1 SGHRS, CDR2 YFSETQ. The CDR3 is CASSLGGTSSEEQFF. CDR3 bases: TGCGCCAGCAGCTTGGGGGGGACTAGCTCGGAGGAGCAGTTCTTC.

The V gene is TRBV2, the J gene TRBJ1-5; TRBD1 matches 7 bases. The CDR3 extends over 15 amino acids. V was pared by 6 bases and J by 0 bases, with 5 bases of the junction left unmatched. In germline, CDR1 is SNHLY, CDR2 FYNNEI. The CDR3 protein is CASRSGTASNQPQHF. The CDR3 DNA reads TGTGCCAGCAGATCTGGGACAGCTAGCAATCAGCCCCAGCATTTT.

The V call is TRBV9, the J call TRBJ2-7; D unclear. The CDR3 covers 14 residues. The germline V and J ends were trimmed by 0 bases and 1 base, with 8 bases remaining between them. In germline, CDR1 is SGDLS, CDR2 YYNGEE. CDR3 sequence (DNA): TGTGCCAGCAGCGTAGGTTCAATTTCCTACGAGCAGTACTTC. This translates into CASSVGSISYEQYF.

This chain links TRBV7-3 with TRBJ2-1; 13 nucleotides line up with TRBD2. The CDR3 consists of 17 residues. V lost 5 bases, J lost 8 bases, and 12 bases stayed unmatched. Germline V gene data show CDR1 as SGHTA and CDR2 as FQGTGA. The CDR3 DNA follows: TGTGCCAGCAGCCCCCAAACTAGCGGGGGGGCCGGGGATGAGCAGTTCTTC. This codes for CASSPQTSGGAGDEQFF.

The chain recombines TRBV27 with TRBJ1-2, with a tentative D call TRBD1 (6 bases). CDR3 length: 17 residues. Trimming took 4 bases from V and 0 from J, leaving 18 bases between them. Germline values: CDR1 MNHEY, CDR2 SMNVEV (reference sequence). The CDR3 sequence is CASSSYQGWVANYGYTF. The CDR3 DNA follows: TGTGCCAGCAGTTCCTATCAGGGGTGGGTTGCTAACTATGGCTACACCTTC.

V gene TRBV30 combines with J gene TRBJ1-3; D not resolved. The CDR3 is 14 residues long. Germline V gives CDR1 GTSNPN, CDR2 SVGIG (reference sequence). V lost 2 bases, J lost 1 base, and 9 bases lay in between. The CDR3 nucleotides read TGTGCCTGGAGTCCCTGGCAGTCTGGAAACACCATATATTTT. This codes for CAWSPWQSGNTIYF.

The chain couples TRBV19 to TRBJ2-7; D may be TRBD2 (6 bases). Germline V gene lookup returns CDR1 LNHDA and CDR2 SQIVND (reference sequence). Trimming shortened V by 3 bases and J by 9 bases, and 15 bases separated the two germline ends. The CDR3 spans 13 residues. The CDR3 spells CASSISVSGVQYF. Here the CDR3 DNA reads TGTGCCAGTAGTATCAGTGTATCGGGGGTGCAGTACTTC.

In DNA form, the CDR3 reads TGTGCCAGCAGTTTAATTTTAGCGGGGGTACAAGAGACCCAGTACTTC. Translating it yields CASSLILAGVQETQYF. The rearrangement uses TRBV28 and TRBJ2-5, with 9 nucleotides matching TRBD2. This CDR3 is 16 amino acids long. Per the germline V gene, CDR1 is MDHEN and CDR2 is SYDVKM. The ends lost 2 bases at V and 2 bases at J; junction bases unmatched: 6.

The chain recombines TRBV30 with TRBJ1-2; no clear D. Germline lookup yields CDR1 GTSNPN and CDR2 SVGIG (reference sequence). Trimming pared 5 bases from V and 6 bases from J, leaving 13 bases between. This CDR3 spans 12 amino acids. The CDR3 loop reads CAWVGGQHGYTF. As DNA, the CDR3 is TGTGCCTGGGTGGGCGGGCAGCATGGCTACACCTTC.

This clone was seen just once. V usage is TRBV7-8 and J usage is TRBJ1-1; 8 bases align to TRBD1. Trimming cost V 5 bases and J 1 base; bases outside gene matches: 3. The CDR3 has 14 amino acids. The germline CDR1 and CDR2 sequences are SGHVS and FQNEAQ. The CDR3 reads CASSPTGANTEAFF. The CDR3 nucleotides read TGTGCCAGCAGCCCGACAGGGGCGAACACTGAAGCTTTCTTT.

This clone was seen once. This chain connects TRBV28 to TRBJ1-2, with D hard to call. Germline CDR1 is MDHEN and CDR2 is SYDVKM. The CDR3 is made up of 13 amino acids. Trimming shortened V by 3 bases and J by 4 bases, and 9 bases separated the two germline ends. DNA for the CDR3: TGTGCCAGCAGTTTCATTAAGCGCTATGGCTACACCTTC. It specifies CASSFIKRYGYTF.

This clone was recorded a few times. The J gene is TRBJ2-7, the V gene TRBV9, with D uncertain. Trimming shortened V by 4 bases and J by 1 base, and 18 bases separated the two germline ends. CDR3 size: 16 residues. The germline V gene has CDR1 SGDLS and CDR2 YYNGEE. The CDR3 coding sequence is TGTGCCAGCAGCCCTCCCCCCCAGGTTTTTTCCTACGAGCAGTACTTC. Translating it yields CASSPPPQVFSYEQYF.